The clone carrying this TCR beta chain came up many times. The antigen is unknown. CDR1 MNHNS and CDR2 SASEGT come from the germline V gene. The CDR3 totals 13 residues. V was clipped by 1 base and J by 5 bases, with 8 bases between them. This specimen belongs to a study of T-cell reconstitution after alpha-beta-depleted transplantation in children. General study points: A year had passed since transplant, and T-cell counts and diversity by then came mostly from newly produced T cells. About two months after transplant, alpha-beta T cells reportedly came from several hundred expanded graft clones. At day 60, the high TCRbeta diversity found in some patients originated from recipient T cells and thymic progenitors that had survived.

Unique molecular identifiers were used in preparing the TCRbeta library. TCRdb reanalysed the PCR reads using MiXCR and keeps one entry per CDR3 protein. The sample gives some 200,000 distinct CDR3 sequences, approximately 10% of which show up once; about 30% is in the top ten. The sample here was PBMCs, taken before TCRalphabeta/CD19-depleted stem cell transplant. The sequence came from a child under two years old with acute myeloid leukemia, due to receive a stem cell transplant. This chain links TRBV6-1 with TRBJ2-5; D ambiguous. The CDR3 loop reads CASSEVLRETQYF. The CDR3 nucleotides are TGTGCCAGCAGTGAAGTCTTGAGGGAGACCCAGTACTTC.